The TCR beta chain under discussion was sequenced for a study of molecular identifiers for immune sequencing clone quantification. Findings of the study overall: Beyond 20 RNA copies, clones held over 97% of effector molecules, compared with under 1% in naive cells.

The CDR3 contains 15 residues. Germline V gene data show CDR1 as SGHVS and CDR2 as FNYEAQ. As for this clonotype: The antigen is unknown. One base away lies a much larger clone, so this may be a sequencing read error.

TCRdb reprocessed the PCR reads via MiXCR and lists one record per CDR3 protein. The sample holds 490,000 or so distinct CDR3 sequences, over 20% seen once. Libraries used about 20,000 to 1,100,000 sorted naive CD8 T cells and 10%, 30% or 50% RNA input. The TCR was taken from a human donor in good health. Some libraries in this study had Jurkat cell RNA spiked in. Specimen: naive CD8+ T cells from blood, with Jurkat cell RNA spiked in. Subset described: FACS-sorted CD8+CD4-CCR7+CD45RA+ naive T cells. The chain joins TRBV7-6 to TRBJ2-1, with D perhaps TRBD2 (6 bases). Written as DNA, the CDR3 is TGTGCCAGCAGCCCCGGGGACTCCTACTACCATGAGCAGTTCTTC. Translation: CASSPGDSYYHEQFF. The whole variable domain, remainder taken from reference TRBV7-6 and TRBJ2-1, is GAGVSQSPRYKVTKRGQDVALRCDPISGHVSLYWYRQALGQGPEFLTYFNYEAQQDKSGLPNDRFSAERPEGSISTLTIQRTEQRDSAMYRCASSPGDSYYHEQFFGPGTRLTVL.